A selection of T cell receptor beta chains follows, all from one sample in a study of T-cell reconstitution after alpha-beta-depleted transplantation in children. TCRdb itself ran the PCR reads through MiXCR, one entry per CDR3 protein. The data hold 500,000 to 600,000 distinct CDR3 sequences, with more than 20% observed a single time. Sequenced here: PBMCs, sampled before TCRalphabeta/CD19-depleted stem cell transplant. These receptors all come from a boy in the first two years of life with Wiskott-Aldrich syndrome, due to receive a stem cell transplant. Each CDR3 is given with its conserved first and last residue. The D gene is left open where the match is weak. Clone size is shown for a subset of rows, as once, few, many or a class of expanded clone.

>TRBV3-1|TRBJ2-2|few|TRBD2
TGTGCCAGCAGCCAAGTCCCGGGAGGGCCCGACACCGGGGAGCTGTTTTTT
CASSQVPGGPDTGELFF
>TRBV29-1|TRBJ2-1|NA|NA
TGCAGCGCTCGGACAGGGGGCATGGCTAGCGGGAGTACCGCCTACAATGAGCAGTTCTTC
CSARTGGMASGSTAYNEQFF
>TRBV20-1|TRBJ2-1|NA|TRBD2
TGCAGTGCACAGAGGGAGGGGACTTACTACAATGAGCAGTTCTTC
CSAQREGTYYNEQFF
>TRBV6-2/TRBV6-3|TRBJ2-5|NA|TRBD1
TGTGCCAGCAGCACGGTACAGGGGGCGCAAGAGACCCAGTACTTC
CASSTVQGAQETQYF
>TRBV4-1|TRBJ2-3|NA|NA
TGCGCCAGCAGCCAAGGGGTAGTCACAGATACGCAGTATTTT
CASSQGVVTDTQYF
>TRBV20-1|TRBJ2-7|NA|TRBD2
TGCAGTGCTCGGCACAGGACTAGCGGGACTAACGAGCAGTACTTC
CSARHRTSGTNEQYF
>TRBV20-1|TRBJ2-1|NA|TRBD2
TGCAGTGCTAGAGATCTTGGGAGGGCCTCGAACAATGAGCAGTTCTTC
CSARDLGRASNNEQFF
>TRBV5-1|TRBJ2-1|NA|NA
TGCGCCAGCGCCCGGGACCATCACAATGAGCAGTTCTTC
CASARDHHNEQFF
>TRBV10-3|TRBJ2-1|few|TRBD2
TGTGCCATCAGTACAGGGACTAGCGGGAGGGATAACAATGAGCAGTTCTTC
CAISTGTSGRDNNEQFF
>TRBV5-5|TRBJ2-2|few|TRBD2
TGTGCCAGCAGCTTGGCCTACCTAGCGGGATACACCGGGGAGCTGTTTTTT
CASSLAYLAGYTGELFF
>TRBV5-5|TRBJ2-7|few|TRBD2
TGTGCCAGCAGGGAGGCGGGAGTTCCCTCCTACGAGCAGTACTTC
CASREAGVPSYEQYF
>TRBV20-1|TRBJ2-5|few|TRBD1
TGCAGTGCTAGAGATCTTGCGACAGGGAAAGAGACCCAGTACTTC
CSARDLATGKETQYF
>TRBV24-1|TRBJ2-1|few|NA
TGTGCCACCAGTGATTTAGGGACTGGGATTCGGCAGTTCTTC
CATSDLGTGIRQFF
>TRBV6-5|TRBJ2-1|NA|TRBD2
TGTGCCAGCAGTTACTCGGGGTTGGCGGGAGGTTACAATGAGCAGTTCTTC
CASSYSGLAGGYNEQFF
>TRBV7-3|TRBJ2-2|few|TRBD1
TGTGCCAGCAGCCCGACAGGGACGAACACCGGGGAGCTGTTTTTT
CASSPTGTNTGELFF
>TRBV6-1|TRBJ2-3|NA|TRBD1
TGTGCCAGCAGTGAATTCGTGGGACAGGGGGCAGTGGGAGTCGGTACAGATACGCAGTATTTT
CASSEFVGQGAVGVGTDTQYF
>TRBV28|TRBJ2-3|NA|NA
TGTGCCAGCTGGGCAGGGCGGTCAGATACGCAGTATTTT
CASWAGRSDTQYF
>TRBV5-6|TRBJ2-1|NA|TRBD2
TGTGCCAGCACCCCTGACAGCGGGAGGGCCACGAATGAGCAGTTCTTC
CASTPDSGRATNEQFF
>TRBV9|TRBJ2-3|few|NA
TGTGCCAGCAGCGTAGAGCATAGCGGAGATACGCAGTATTTT
CASSVEHSGDTQYF
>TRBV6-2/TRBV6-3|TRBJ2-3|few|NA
TGTGCCAGCAGGCCGAGAACGACTCGAGGGGCAGATACGCAGTATTTT
CASRPRTTRGADTQYF
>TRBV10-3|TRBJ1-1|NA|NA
TGTGCCATCAGTGGGGGGCTTCCTTCGGAAGCTTTCTTT
CAISGGLPSEAFF
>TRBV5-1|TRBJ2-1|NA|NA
TGCGCCAGCAGCTTGGCGTTAGGGGGGATCAATGAGCAGTTCTTC
CASSLALGGINEQFF
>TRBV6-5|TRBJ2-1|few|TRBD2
TGTGCCAGCAGTAACCCGGGACTAGCGGGTTACAATGAGCAGTTCTTC
CASSNPGLAGYNEQFF
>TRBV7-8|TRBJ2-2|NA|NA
TGTGCCAGCAGCTTAGGAGGGGAGACCACCGGGGAGCTGTTTTTT
CASSLGGETTGELFF
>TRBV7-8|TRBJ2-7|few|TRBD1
TGTGCCAGCAGCACGACAGGGCCTGCCTACGAGCAGTACTTC
CASSTTGPAYEQYF
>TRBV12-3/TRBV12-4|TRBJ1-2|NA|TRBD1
TGTGCCAGCAGGGACAGGGCTGGCTACACCTTC
CASRDRAGYTF
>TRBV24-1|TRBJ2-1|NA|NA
TGTGCCACCAGTCTAAACTCGGGTGAGCAGTTCTTC
CATSLNSGEQFF
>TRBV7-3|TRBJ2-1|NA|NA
TGTGCCAGCAGCTCCCGCCCCCTAGCGTCAAATGAGCAGTTCTTC
CASSSRPLASNEQFF
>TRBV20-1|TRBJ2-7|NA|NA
TGCAGTGCTAGAGATTATACCAAACCCTACGAGCAGTACTTC
CSARDYTKPYEQYF
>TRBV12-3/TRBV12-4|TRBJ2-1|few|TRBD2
TGTGCCAGCAGTCTGACTAGCGGGAGGGCTGGGGGTTACAATGAGCAGTTCTTC
CASSLTSGRAGGYNEQFF
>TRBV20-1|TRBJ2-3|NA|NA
TGCAGTGCTGCAGGGGTTTCTAGCACAGATACGCAGTATTTT
CSAAGVSSTDTQYF
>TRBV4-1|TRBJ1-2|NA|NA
TGCGCCAGCAGCCAAGGCCGGGCCCTGGACGGCTACACCTTC
CASSQGRALDGYTF
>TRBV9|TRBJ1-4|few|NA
TGTGCCAGCAGCGGCCAGAATGAAAAACTGTTTTTT
CASSGQNEKLFF
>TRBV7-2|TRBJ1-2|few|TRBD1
TGTGCCAGCAGCTTACAGACAGGGGGCGCGGGGGGCTACACCTTC
CASSLQTGGAGGYTF
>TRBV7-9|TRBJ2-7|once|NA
TGTGCCAGCAGCTTCGGTTTGACGCTTTACGAGCAGTACTTC
CASSFGLTLYEQYF
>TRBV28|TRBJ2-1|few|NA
TGTGCCAGCAGTTTGGGAGGCCTCACCCACAATGAGCAGTTCTTC
CASSLGGLTHNEQFF